One sample yielded the 21 T cell receptor beta chains listed below, sequenced in a study of T cells in women clearing cervical HPV infection (dated by TCRdb to the late 2010s). To prepare the library, the immunoSEQ multiplex PCR assay was applied. TCRdb mirrors the immuneACCESS table, restricted to in-frame sequences. Some clones are absent from its copies; in checked studies, under half trace to an unresolved V gene, and the reason for the others is unknown. This sample's records show tens of thousands of clones. The ten most abundant clones make up 22% of the sample. The specimen sequenced was blood buffy coat. These receptors were taken from a woman aged 18 to 75 with a cervical HPV16 infection that either progressed to CIN3+ or cleared (not recorded which).

In the case of this clone: The read halts 3 residues ahead of the CDR3 end, with the missing end drawn from the germline J gene. This rearrangement joins TRBV7-3 to TRBJ2-1; 8 bases are shared with TRBD2. Germline V gives CDR1 SGHTA, CDR2 FQGTGA. This CDR3 is built from 14 residues. V lost 4 bases, J lost 9 bases, and 8 bases stayed unmatched. CDR3 loop: CASSSKRESIEQFF. CDR3 DNA (partial): TGTGCCAGCAGCTCAAAGCGGGAGAGCATTGAG.

Regarding this clone: The read ends 3 residues before the CDR3 terminus; that terminus is restored from the germline J gene. The chain uses TRBV28 and TRBJ1-3, with D tentatively TRBD1 (5 bases). Deletions cut 10 bases from V and 2 bases from J, with 21 bases between. Germline CDR1 reads MDHEN; CDR2 reads SYDVKM. This CDR3 is 16 amino acids long. This CDR3 reads CATYQRGALTGNTIYF. The part of the CDR3 DNA that was read is TGTGCCACCTACCAGCGCGGGGCCCTCACTGGAAACACC.

Notes on this clone: Coverage ceases 3 residues before the CDR3 finishes, and the germline J gene fills in the end. The chain joins TRBV5-1 to TRBJ1-2; 9 bases fit TRBD1. This CDR3 spans 14 amino acids. Germline V gene data show CDR1 as SGHRS and CDR2 as YFSETQ. The V segment lost 1 base and the J segment 7 bases; nucleotides outside the gene matches: 5. Incomplete CDR3 DNA: TGCGCCAGCAGCTTGCTTGGGACAGGGTCTGGC. Its protein product is CASSLLGTGSG. The whole CDR3 region reads CASSLLGTGSGYTF.

Worth noting for this clone: The read falls 3 residues short of the CDR3 end, and the missing part is taken from the germline J gene. The chain joins TRBV7-9 to TRBJ1-1; maybe TRBD1 (5 bases). CDR1 SEHNR and CDR2 FQNEAQ come from the germline V gene (reference sequence). The CDR3 totals 14 residues. V gave up 2 bases and J gave up 5 bases, with 12 bases separating them. CDR3 DNA (partial): TGTGCCAGCAGCTTATCAAGGGGAGTGACTGAA. The encoded protein is CASSLSRGVTE. The full CDR3 is CASSLSRGVTEAFF.

For this clone: The DNA ends 3 residues before the CDR3 does, and the rest of the CDR3 is filled in from the germline J gene. The chain combines TRBV2 with TRBJ1-2; D is perhaps TRBD1 (6 bases). CDR3 length: 14 amino acids. Per germline, CDR1 SNHLY and CDR2 FYNNEI. Trimming took off 5 bases at V and 2 bases at J, with 12 bases between the two ends. CDR3 amino acids: CASSPRQENYGYTF. CDR3 bases read: TGTGCCAGCAGTCCCCGACAGGAGAACTATGGC.

Comments on this clone: The read terminates 3 residues ahead of where the CDR3 ends, so the germline J gene completes it. The chain carries TRBV12-5 and TRBJ1-4; TRBD1 aligns across 8 bases. The CDR3 loop spans 15 amino acids. V was pared by 2 bases and J by 5 bases, with 4 bases of the junction left unmatched. Per germline, CDR1 LGHNT and CDR2 FRNRAP. The DNA read from the CDR3 is TGTGCTAGTGGTTTGCGACAGGGGATGAATGAAAAA. Translation gives CASGLRQGMNEK. The whole CDR3 region reads CASGLRQGMNEKLFF.

As concerns this clone: The DNA ends 3 residues before the CDR3 does, and the rest of the CDR3 is filled in from the germline J gene. V usage is TRBV19 and J usage is TRBJ2-2, with a possible D match to TRBD1 (5 bases). Germline V gene data show CDR1 as LNHDA and CDR2 as SQIVND (reference sequence). The CDR3 spans 12 residues. CDR3 DNA, as far as it was read: TGTGCCAGTAGTAACCAACAGGCACCG. It encodes CASSNQQAP. The full CDR3 protein reads CASSNQQAPLFF.

With regard to this clone: The CDR3 goes on 3 residues after the read ends, and that part is filled in from the germline J gene. The chain recombines TRBV5-1 with TRBJ2-7, with 7 bases lining up with TRBD2. The germline V gene encodes CDR1 SGHRS and CDR2 YFSETQ. The V and J ends lost 3 bases and 3 bases, in that order; junction bases with no gene match: 18. The CDR3 runs to 18 residues. Partial CDR3 DNA: TGCGCCAGCAGCTGGGCCCCTAGCGGCGACACCATAAGCTACGAG. As protein: CASSWAPSGDTISYE. The whole CDR3 region reads CASSWAPSGDTISYEQYF. The full variable domain, with the rest looked up from reference TRBV5-1 and TRBJ2-7, is KAGVTQTPRYLIKTRGQQVTLSCSPISGHRSVSWYQQTPGQGLQFLFEYFSETQRNKGNFPGRFSGRQFSNSRSEMNVSTLELGDSALYLCASSWAPSGDTISYEQYFGPGTRLTVT.

Of note for this clone: The DNA ends 3 residues before the CDR3 does, and the rest of the CDR3 is filled in from the germline J gene. The chain uses TRBV19 and TRBJ1-2, with unresolved D. CDR3 size: 14 residues. V was cut by 1 base and J by 4 bases, with 10 bases left in between. Germline CDR1 and CDR2: LNHDA and SQIVND (reference sequence). The part of the CDR3 DNA that was read is TGTGCCAGTAGTATAGGCCAGGTATTCTATGGC. This translates into CASSIGQVFYG. The entire CDR3 protein is CASSIGQVFYGYTF.

CDR3 sequence: CSARDLNRVGETQYF. The CDR3 DNA, read in part, is TGCAGTGCTAGAGATCTGAACAGGGTTGGGGAGACG. V is TRBV20-1 and J is TRBJ2-3; the D gene is possibly TRBD1 (6 bases). The read terminates 3 residues before the CDR3 end, so the remaining end is supplied by the germline J gene. The CDR3 covers 15 residues. Germline CDR1 DFQATT, CDR2 SNEGSKA (reference sequence).

Comments on this clone: Read coverage stops 3 residues before the CDR3 terminus; the germline J gene supplies the remainder. The chain is built from TRBV20-1 and TRBJ2-7; 12 positions agree with TRBD2. The V segment lost 5 bases and the J segment 4 bases; nucleotides outside the gene matches: 6. Germline V gives CDR1 DFQATT, CDR2 SNEGSKA (reference sequence). The length of the CDR3 is 14 residues. The CDR3 reads CSAFLAGGPYEQYF. The DNA read from the CDR3 is TGCAGTGCTTTCCTAGCGGGAGGGCCGTACGAG.

The CDR3 reads CSVRGLAGGGGYNEQFF. CDR3 DNA, as far as it was read: TGCAGCGTTAGAGGGCTAGCGGGAGGTGGAGGATACAATGAG. The chain combines TRBV29-1 with TRBJ2-1; 11 bases are shared with TRBD2. The read stops 3 residues short of the end of the CDR3; the missing end is completed from the germline J gene. The CDR3 is 17 residues long. V gave up 5 bases and J gave up 4 bases; unmatched junction bases: 13. CDR1 and CDR2 from the germline V gene are SQVTM and ANQGSEA.

On this clone: The sequence runs out 3 residues before the end of the CDR3; the remainder is reconstructed from the germline J gene. This chain joins TRBV7-3 and TRBJ1-1, with D uncertain. Trimming stripped 8 bases from V and 0 bases from J, with 10 bases between. CDR1 and CDR2 from the germline V gene are SGHTA and FQGTGA. The CDR3 sequence is 13 residues long. The CDR3 reads CASRAGMNTEAFF. Partial CDR3 DNA: TGTGCCAGCCGGGCGGGGATGAACACTGAA.

The CDR3 sequence is CSPRVQETQYF. The sequenced CDR3 bases are TGCAGCCCCAGGGTCCAAGAGACC. The V call is TRBV29-1, the J call TRBJ2-5; a possible D gene is TRBD1 (5 bases). The sequenced fragment ends 3 residues before the CDR3 boundary, so the rest is inferred from the germline J gene. This CDR3 has 11 residues. CDR1 SQVTM and CDR2 ANQGSEA come from the germline V gene. V was shortened by 8 bases and J by 1 base, with 8 bases between the two germline ends.

On this clone itself: The read stops 3 residues short of the end of the CDR3; the missing end is completed from the germline J gene. V and J are TRBV11-2 and TRBJ2-5; 7 bases fit TRBD1. Trimming took 4 bases from V and 2 from J; bases not matched to a gene: 1. The germline V gene encodes CDR1 SGHAT and CDR2 FQNNGV. The CDR3 extends over 13 amino acids. The CDR3 spells CASSSRGQETQYF. CDR3 bases read: TGTGCCAGCAGCTCCAGGGGGCAAGAGACC.

To note about this clone: The read is 3 residues too short to cover the CDR3 end, so that end is filled in from the germline J gene. The V call is TRBV14, the J call TRBJ2-5; 10 bases are shared with TRBD1. With V trimmed by 4 bases and J by 5 bases, 13 bases remained unmatched. The V gene's germline CDR1 is SGHDN and CDR2 FVKESK. The CDR3 is made up of 17 amino acids. The CDR3 DNA, read in part, is TGTGCCAGCAGCCCACACAGAGGGACAGGGGATAAGGAGACC. Translation gives CASSPHRGTGDKET. The whole CDR3 region reads CASSPHRGTGDKETQYF.

On this clone: The read ends 3 residues shy of where the CDR3 ends; the end is completed using the germline J gene. The V gene is TRBV7-3, the J gene TRBJ2-3, with TRBD2 as a possible D gene (6 bases). CDR1 is SGHTA and CDR2 is FQGTGA in the germline V gene. The CDR3 spans 13 residues. The CDR3 loop is CASSTANRRAQYF. Partial CDR3 DNA: TGTGCCAGCAGCACGGCAAATCGGAGGGCG.

The CDR3 here is CASSSPPEAFF. The sequenced part of the CDR3 DNA is TGTGCCAGCAGCTCCCCTCCTGAA. The chain employs TRBV7-9 and TRBJ1-1; D not resolved. The read ends 3 residues before the CDR3 terminus; that terminus is restored from the germline J gene. CDR3 length: 11 amino acids. Germline CDR1 reads SEHNR; CDR2 reads FQNEAQ (reference sequence). Trimming pared 4 bases from V and 6 bases from J, leaving 6 bases between.

The sequenced CDR3 bases are TGTGCCAGTAGTATTCCGGACAGATTTAATGAAAAG. Protein sequence: CASSIPDRFNEK. Given in full, the CDR3 is CASSIPDRFNEKLFF. The chain is built from TRBV19 and TRBJ2-2; the D gene is possibly TRBD1 (6 bases). The missing CDR3 end, 3 residues past where the read stops, is filled in from the germline J gene. The CDR3 length is 15 residues. CDR1 is LNHDA, CDR2 SQIVND, per germline (reference sequence).

The DNA read from the CDR3 is TGTGCCAGTAGTATGTCTAGCGGGAGCAGTGAG. Translating it yields CASSMSSGSSE. The whole CDR3 protein is CASSMSSGSSEQFF. The J gene is TRBJ2-1, the V gene TRBV19, with 10 positions matching TRBD2. The observed sequence ends 3 residues before the CDR3 terminus, with the missing tail filled in from the germline J gene. The CDR3 totals 14 residues. Germline trimming cut 3 bases from V and 9 bases from J; bases unmatched to any gene: 5. Germline CDR1 is LNHDA and CDR2 is SQIVND (reference sequence).

A note on this clone: The read terminates 3 residues ahead of where the CDR3 ends, so the germline J gene completes it. This chain uses TRBV2 with TRBJ1-6; maybe TRBD1 (5 bases). Trimming took 2 bases from V and 9 from J, leaving 11 bases between them. Germline lookup yields CDR1 SNHLY and CDR2 FYNNEI. This CDR3 region has 14 residues. CDR3 DNA, as far as it was read: TGTGCCAGCAGTGAAAGGACGGGGGGTTCACCC. Its protein product is CASSERTGGSP. The whole CDR3 reads CASSERTGGSPLHF. Full variable domain (remainder filled in from reference TRBV2 and TRBJ1-6): EPEVTQTPSHQVTQMGQEVILRCVPISNHLYFYWYRQILGQKVEFLVSFYNNEISEKSEIFDDQFSVERPDGSNFTLKIRSTKLEDSAMYFCASSERTGGSPLHFGNGTRLTVT.